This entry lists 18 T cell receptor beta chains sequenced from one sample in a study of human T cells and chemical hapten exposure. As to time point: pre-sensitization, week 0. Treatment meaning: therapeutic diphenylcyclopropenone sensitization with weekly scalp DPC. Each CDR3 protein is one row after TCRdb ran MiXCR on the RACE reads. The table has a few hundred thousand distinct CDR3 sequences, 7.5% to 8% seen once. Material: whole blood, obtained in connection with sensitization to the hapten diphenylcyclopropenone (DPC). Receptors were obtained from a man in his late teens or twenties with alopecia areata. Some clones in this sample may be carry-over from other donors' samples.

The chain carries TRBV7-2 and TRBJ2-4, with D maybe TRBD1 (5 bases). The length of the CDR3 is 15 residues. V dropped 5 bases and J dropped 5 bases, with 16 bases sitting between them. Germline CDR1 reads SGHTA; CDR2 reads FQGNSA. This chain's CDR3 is CASSRSKIQENIQYF. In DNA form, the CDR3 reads TGTGCCAGCAGCCGCTCTAAGATACAGGAAAACATTCAGTACTTC.

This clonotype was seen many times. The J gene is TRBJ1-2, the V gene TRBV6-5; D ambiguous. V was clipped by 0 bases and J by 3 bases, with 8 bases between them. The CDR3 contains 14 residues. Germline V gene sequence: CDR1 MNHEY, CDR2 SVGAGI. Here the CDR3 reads CASSYSSDYYGYTF. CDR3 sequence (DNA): TGTGCCAGCAGTTACTCGTCCGATTACTATGGCTACACCTTC.

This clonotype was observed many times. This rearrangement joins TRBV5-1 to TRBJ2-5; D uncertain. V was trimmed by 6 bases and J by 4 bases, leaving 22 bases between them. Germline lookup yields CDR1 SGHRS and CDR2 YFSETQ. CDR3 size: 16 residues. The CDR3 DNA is TGCGCCAGCACCAGAGTACCTTCGGAACGAATAGAGACCCAGTACTTC. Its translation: CASTRVPSERIETQYF.

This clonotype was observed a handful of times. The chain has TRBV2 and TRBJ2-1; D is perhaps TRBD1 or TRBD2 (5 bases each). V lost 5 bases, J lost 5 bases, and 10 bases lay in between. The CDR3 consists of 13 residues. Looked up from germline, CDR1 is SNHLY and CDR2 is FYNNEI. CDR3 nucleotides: TGTGCCAGCAGTTGGGACGGAAACAATGAGCAGTTCTTC. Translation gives CASSWDGNNEQFF.

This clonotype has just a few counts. CDR3 in DNA: TGCAGCGTTGGGGAGACAGCAGAGACCCAGTACTTC. It is translated as CSVGETAETQYF. The chain links TRBV29-1 to TRBJ2-5; either TRBD1 or TRBD2 may fit D (5 bases each). Germline values: CDR1 SQVTM, CDR2 ANQGSEA. The V end was cut by 4 bases, the J end by 4 bases, with 10 bases between. The CDR3 has 12 residues. Drawing the rest from reference TRBV29-1 and TRBJ2-5, the complete variable domain is SAVISQKPSRDICQRGTSLTIQCQVDSQVTMMFWYRQQPGQSLTLIATANQGSEATYESGFVIDKFPISRPNLTFSTLTVSNMSPEDSSIYLCSVGETAETQYFGPGTRLLVL.

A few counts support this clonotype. The CDR3 protein is CASSFTVERDYGYTF. CDR3 DNA sequence: TGCGCCAGCAGCTTCACAGTGGAACGTGACTATGGCTACACCTTC. J is TRBJ1-2 and V is TRBV5-1, with unresolved D. CDR1 SGHRS and CDR2 YFSETQ come from the germline V gene. The CDR3 has 15 residues. V lost 2 bases, J lost 3 bases, and 14 bases lay in between.

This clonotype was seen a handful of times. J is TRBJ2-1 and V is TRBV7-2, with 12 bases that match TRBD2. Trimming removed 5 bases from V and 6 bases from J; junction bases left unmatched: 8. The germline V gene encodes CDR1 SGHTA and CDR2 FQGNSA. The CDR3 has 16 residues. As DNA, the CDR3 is TGTGCCAGCAGCCCCACCCTAGCGGGGGGGCGCAATGAGCAGTTCTTC. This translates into CASSPTLAGGRNEQFF. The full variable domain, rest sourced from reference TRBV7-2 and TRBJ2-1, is GAGVSQSPSNKVTEKGKDVELRCDPISGHTALYWYRQSLGQGLEFLIYFQGNSAPDKSGLPSDRFSAERTGGSVSTLTIQRTQQEDSAVYLCASSPTLAGGRNEQFFGPGTRLTVL.

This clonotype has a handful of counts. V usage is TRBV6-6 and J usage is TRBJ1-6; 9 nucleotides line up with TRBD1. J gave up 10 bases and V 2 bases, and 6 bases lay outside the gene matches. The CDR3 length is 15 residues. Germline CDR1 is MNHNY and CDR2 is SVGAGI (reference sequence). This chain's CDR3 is CASSYGGQGGSPLHF. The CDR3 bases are TGTGCCAGCAGTTACGGGGGACAGGGTGGATCACCCCTCCACTTT.

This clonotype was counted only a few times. CDR3 in DNA: TGTGCCATCATTTCGAACACGGGCGTGCAGTACTTC. It yields the protein CAIISNTGVQYF. The chain uses TRBV10-3 and TRBJ2-7; D is ambiguous. CDR3 length: 12 residues. The V and J ends lost 7 bases and 9 bases respectively, with 16 bases between them. The germline V gene encodes CDR1 ENHRY and CDR2 SYGVKD.

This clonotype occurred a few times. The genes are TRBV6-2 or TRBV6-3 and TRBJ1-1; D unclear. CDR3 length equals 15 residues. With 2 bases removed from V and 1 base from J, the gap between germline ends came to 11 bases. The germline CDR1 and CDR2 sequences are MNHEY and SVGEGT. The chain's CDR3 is CASSYPPGGNTEAFF. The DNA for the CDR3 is TGTGCCAGCAGTTACCCCCCTGGAGGGAACACTGAAGCTTTCTTT.

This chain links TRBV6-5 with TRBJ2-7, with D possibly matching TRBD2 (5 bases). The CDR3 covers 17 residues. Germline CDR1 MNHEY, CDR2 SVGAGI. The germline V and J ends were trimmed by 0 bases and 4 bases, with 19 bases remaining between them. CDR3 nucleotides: TGTGCCAGCAGTTACTCAGATACAGCAAATGAGGGTTACGAGCAGTACTTC. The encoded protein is CASSYSDTANEGYEQYF.

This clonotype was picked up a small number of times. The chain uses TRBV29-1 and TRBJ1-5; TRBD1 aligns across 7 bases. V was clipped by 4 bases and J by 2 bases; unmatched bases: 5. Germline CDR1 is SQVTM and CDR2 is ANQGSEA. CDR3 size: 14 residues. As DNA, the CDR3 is TGCAGCGTTGCGGCTGACAGGGGCAATCAGCCCCAGCATTTT. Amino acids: CSVAADRGNQPQHF. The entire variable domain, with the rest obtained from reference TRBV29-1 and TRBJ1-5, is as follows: SAVISQKPSRDICQRGTSLTIQCQVDSQVTMMFWYRQQPGQSLTLIATANQGSEATYESGFVIDKFPISRPNLTFSTLTVSNMSPEDSSIYLCSVAADRGNQPQHFGDGTRLSIL.

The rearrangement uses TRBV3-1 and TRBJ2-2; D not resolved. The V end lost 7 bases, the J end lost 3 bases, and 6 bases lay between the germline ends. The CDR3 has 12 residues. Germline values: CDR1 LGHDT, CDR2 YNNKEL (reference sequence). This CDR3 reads CASKGDTGELFF. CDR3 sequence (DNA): TGTGCCAGCAAAGGAGACACCGGGGAGCTGTTTTTT.

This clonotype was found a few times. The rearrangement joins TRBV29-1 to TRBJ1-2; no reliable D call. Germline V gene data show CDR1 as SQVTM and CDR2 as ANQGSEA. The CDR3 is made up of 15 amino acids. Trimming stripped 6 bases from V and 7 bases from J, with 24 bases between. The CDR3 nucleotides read TGCAGCGTCGACCGATGGAAGATCGAAACTAGTGGCTACACCTTC. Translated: CSVDRWKIETSGYTF.

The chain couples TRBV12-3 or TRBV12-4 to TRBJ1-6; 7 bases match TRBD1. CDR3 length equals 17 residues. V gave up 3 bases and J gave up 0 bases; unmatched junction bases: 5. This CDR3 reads CASSLDRLSSYNSPLHF. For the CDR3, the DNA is TGTGCCAGCAGTTTGGACAGGTTAAGCTCCTATAATTCACCCCTCCACTTT.

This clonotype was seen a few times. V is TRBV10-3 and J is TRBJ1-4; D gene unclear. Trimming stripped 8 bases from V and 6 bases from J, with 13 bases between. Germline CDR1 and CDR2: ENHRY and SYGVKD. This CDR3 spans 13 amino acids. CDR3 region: CAIRHLTDEKLFF. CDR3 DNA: TGTGCCATCCGACACCTCACGGATGAAAAACTGTTTTTT.

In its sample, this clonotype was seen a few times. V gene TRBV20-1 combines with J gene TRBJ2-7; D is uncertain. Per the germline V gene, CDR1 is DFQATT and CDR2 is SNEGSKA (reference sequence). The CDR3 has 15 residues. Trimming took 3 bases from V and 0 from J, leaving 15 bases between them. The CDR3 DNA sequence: TGCAGTGCTAGGCCCGGCACTTTAAACTCCTACGAGCAGTACTTC. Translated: CSARPGTLNSYEQYF.

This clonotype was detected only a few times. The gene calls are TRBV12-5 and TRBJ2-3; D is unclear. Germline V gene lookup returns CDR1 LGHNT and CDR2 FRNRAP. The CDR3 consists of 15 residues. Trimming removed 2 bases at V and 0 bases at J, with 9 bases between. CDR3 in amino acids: CASGLFVFSTDTQYF. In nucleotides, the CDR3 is TGTGCTAGTGGTTTGTTCGTCTTTAGCACAGATACGCAGTATTTT. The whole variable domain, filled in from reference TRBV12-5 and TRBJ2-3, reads DARVTQTPRHKVTEMGQEVTMRCQPILGHNTVFWYRQTMMQGLELLAYFRNRAPLDDSGMPKDRFSAEMPDATLATLKIQPSEPRDSAVYFCASGLFVFSTDTQYFGPGTRLTVL.